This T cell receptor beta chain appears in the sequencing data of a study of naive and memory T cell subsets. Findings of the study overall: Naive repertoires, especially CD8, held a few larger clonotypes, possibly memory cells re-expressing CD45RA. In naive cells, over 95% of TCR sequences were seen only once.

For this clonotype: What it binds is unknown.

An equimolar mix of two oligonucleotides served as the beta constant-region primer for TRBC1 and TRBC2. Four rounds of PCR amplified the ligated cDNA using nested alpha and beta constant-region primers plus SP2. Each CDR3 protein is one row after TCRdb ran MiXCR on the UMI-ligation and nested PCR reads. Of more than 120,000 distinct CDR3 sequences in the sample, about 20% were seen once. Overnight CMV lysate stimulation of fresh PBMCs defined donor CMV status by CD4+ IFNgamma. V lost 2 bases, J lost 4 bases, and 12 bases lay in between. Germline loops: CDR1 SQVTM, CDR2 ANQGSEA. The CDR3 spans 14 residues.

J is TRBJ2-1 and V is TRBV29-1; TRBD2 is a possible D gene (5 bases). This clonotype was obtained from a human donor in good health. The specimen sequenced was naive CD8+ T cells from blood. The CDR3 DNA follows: TGCAGCGTTGAACCAGCGGAACGATACAATGAGCAGTTCTTC. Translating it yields CSVEPAERYNEQFF.